These 15 T cell receptor beta chains were sequenced from one sample in a study of T cells in Graves' hyperthyroidism and ophthalmopathy. RNA transcripts served as the template for amplifying TCR beta CDR3 regions. First-round RT-PCR with HTBI primers amplified the TCR CDR3 region. TCRdb passed the multiplex PCR reads through MiXCR, listing each CDR3 protein once. The repertoire holds about 600,000 distinct CDR3 sequences, with roughly 15% as singletons. Material for sequencing was blood. The receptors originated from a woman in her forties or fifties with Graves' ophthalmopathy.

Many counts were recorded for this clonotype. V gene TRBV7-8 combines with J gene TRBJ2-1, with TRBD2 matching 7 bases. Germline CDR1 SGHVS, CDR2 FQNEAQ. CDR3 length equals 14 residues. The junction had 10 bases not matched to a gene; V was cut back by 5 bases and J by 9 bases. The CDR3 sequence is CASSAGVSRGEQFF. The CDR3 nucleotides are TGTGCCAGCAGCGCGGGAGTCTCTCGGGGTGAGCAGTTCTTC.

V is TRBV14 and J is TRBJ2-7; D call uncertain. The CDR3 covers 13 residues. Trimming shortened V by 2 bases and J by 1 base, and 6 bases separated the two germline ends. The germline V gene encodes CDR1 SGHDN and CDR2 FVKESK. DNA of the CDR3: TGTGCCAGCAGCCAATTCAGGTCCTACGAGCAGTACTTC. This gives the protein CASSQFRSYEQYF.

This clonotype came up many times. An end of the junction does not agree with germline; a read error may underlie this. The genes are TRBV7-7 and TRBJ2-1; D gene uncertain. The CDR3 is 15 residues long. The V gene's germline CDR1 is SSHAT and CDR2 FNYEAQ (reference sequence). CDR3 residues: CASSLDGPPYNEQFF. Here the CDR3 DNA reads TGTGCTAGCAGCTTAGATGGCCCACCCTACAATGAGCAGTTCTTC.

This clonotype was recorded many times. V gene TRBV28 combines with J gene TRBJ2-2; 10 nucleotides line up with TRBD2. CDR3 length: 15 residues. Germline assignment: CDR1 MDHEN and CDR2 SYDVKM. The trim removed 10 bases at V and 6 bases at J, leaving 11 bases unmatched. CDR3 in DNA: TGTGCCACCACTAAAAGCGGGAGGGCCTCCGGGGAGCTGTTTTTT. Amino acid sequence: CATTKSGRASGELFF.

This chain connects TRBV20-1 to TRBJ1-3; D uncertain. Trimming pared 6 bases from V and 4 bases from J, leaving 22 bases between. There are 16 residues in the CDR3. The germline V gene encodes CDR1 DFQATT and CDR2 SNEGSKA (reference sequence). The CDR3 nucleotides are TGCAGTGCAGCGGACGGGCACCTGCTCTGGGGAAACACCATATATTTT. As protein: CSAADGHLLWGNTIYF.

At least ten counts were recorded for this clonotype. The rearrangement uses TRBV18 and TRBJ1-1; D is perhaps TRBD1 (6 bases). The CDR3 length is 14 residues. Germline V gene data show CDR1 as KGHSH and CDR2 as LQKENI. V lost 2 bases and J 5 bases, leaving 12 bases between the germline ends. Here the CDR3 DNA reads TGTGCCAGCTCACCAGGGGGCTGGGAGACTGAAGCTTTCTTT. Protein product: CASSPGGWETEAFF. The full variable domain, completed using reference TRBV18 and TRBJ1-1, is NAGVMQNPRHLVRRRGQEARLRCSPMKGHSHVYWYRQLPEEGLKFMVYLQKENIIDESGMPKERFSAEFPKEGPSILRIQQVVRGDSAAYFCASSPGGWETEAFFGQGTRLTVV.

The chain joins TRBV2 to TRBJ2-7; 14 positions match TRBD2. The germline gives CDR1 SNHLY, CDR2 FYNNEI. V lost 3 bases to trimming and J lost 1 base; unmatched junction nucleotides: 8. This CDR3 comprises 18 residues. The CDR3 sequence is CASSDPGTSGSSSYEQYF. DNA for the CDR3: TGTGCCAGCAGTGATCCTGGGACTAGCGGGAGTAGTTCCTACGAGCAGTACTTC.

This clonotype was seen at least ten times. V gene TRBV20-1 combines with J gene TRBJ2-2; D could derive from TRBD1 or TRBD2 (5 bases each). Germline V gives CDR1 DFQATT, CDR2 SNEGSKA (reference sequence). Trimming cost V 2 bases and J 5 bases, with 15 bases left between them. CDR3 length: 15 amino acids. CDR3 in amino acids: CSARRPGPGTGELFF. For the CDR3, the DNA is TGCAGTGCTAGAAGGCCGGGACCGGGGACCGGGGAGCTGTTTTTT.

In its sample, this clonotype was seen a few times. A read error may be the cause here, since a much bigger clone is one base away. The V gene is TRBV30, the J gene TRBJ1-2; no clear D gene. The germline V gene has CDR1 GTSNPN and CDR2 SVGIG (reference sequence). The CDR3 consists of 14 residues. The CDR3 protein is CAWSVNIVPYGHTF. The DNA of the CDR3 is TGTGCCTGGAGTGTCAACATCGTCCCCTATGGCCACACCTTC.

This chain connects TRBV7-2 to TRBJ2-5, with unresolved D. Trimming removed 3 bases at V and 5 bases at J, with 7 bases between. Germline V CDR1 and CDR2: SGHTA, FQGNSA. CDR3 size: 12 residues. Here the CDR3 reads CASSFRFETQYF. The CDR3, as DNA: TGTGCCAGCAGCTTCCGGTTCGAGACCCAGTACTTC.

This clonotype occurred many times. The chain links TRBV7-2 to TRBJ2-2; 12 positions match TRBD2. Germline lookup yields CDR1 SGHTA and CDR2 FQGNSA. V trimming: 5 bases; J trimming: 5 bases; junction bases outside the gene matches: 6. The CDR3 length is 16 residues. The CDR3 sequence is CASSPLAGGPTGELFF. In nucleotides, the CDR3 is TGTGCCAGCAGCCCGCTAGCGGGAGGGCCAACCGGGGAGCTGTTTTTT.

This clonotype has ten or more counts. This sequence joins TRBV7-9 and TRBJ2-7; D unclear. The CDR3 has 14 residues. From germline, CDR1 is SEHNR and CDR2 FQNEAQ (reference sequence). V dropped 0 bases and J dropped 2 bases, with 8 bases sitting between them. The CDR3, as DNA: TGTGCCAGCAGCTTAGCGGGTCCAGCCTACGAGCAGTACTTC. This encodes CASSLAGPAYEQYF.

This clonotype was seen many times. V is TRBV7-8 and J is TRBJ2-2, with 10 bases identical to TRBD1. V lost 4 bases to trimming and J lost 5 bases; unmatched junction nucleotides: 4. CDR1 and CDR2 from the germline V gene are SGHVS and FQNEAQ. This CDR3 has 15 amino acids. CDR3 in DNA: TGTGCCAGCAGCTCTCGGACAGGGGGAACCGGGGAGCTGTTTTTT. It translates to CASSSRTGGTGELFF.

This clonotype has a handful of counts. This chain connects TRBV9 to TRBJ2-7; 16 bases are a match to TRBD2. This CDR3 has 18 residues. The V gene end was trimmed by 4 bases and the J gene end by 0 bases; junction bases not matched to a gene: 7. The germline V gene encodes CDR1 SGDLS and CDR2 YYNGEE. The CDR3 loop reads CASSKGLAGGGASYEQYF. The CDR3 nucleotides are TGTGCCAGCAGCAAGGGACTAGCGGGAGGGGGGGCCTCCTACGAGCAGTACTTC.

This clonotype was detected ten times or more. This sequence joins TRBV6-1 and TRBJ2-1, with TRBD2 matching over 11 bases. The CDR3 covers 17 residues. V shed 6 bases, J shed 1 base, and the junction held 8 bases outside the gene matches. Germline V gives CDR1 MNHNS, CDR2 SASEGT. Here the CDR3 reads CASSWTSGPDSYNEQFF. In DNA form, the CDR3 reads TGTGCCAGCAGCTGGACTAGCGGGCCGGATTCCTACAATGAGCAGTTCTTC.